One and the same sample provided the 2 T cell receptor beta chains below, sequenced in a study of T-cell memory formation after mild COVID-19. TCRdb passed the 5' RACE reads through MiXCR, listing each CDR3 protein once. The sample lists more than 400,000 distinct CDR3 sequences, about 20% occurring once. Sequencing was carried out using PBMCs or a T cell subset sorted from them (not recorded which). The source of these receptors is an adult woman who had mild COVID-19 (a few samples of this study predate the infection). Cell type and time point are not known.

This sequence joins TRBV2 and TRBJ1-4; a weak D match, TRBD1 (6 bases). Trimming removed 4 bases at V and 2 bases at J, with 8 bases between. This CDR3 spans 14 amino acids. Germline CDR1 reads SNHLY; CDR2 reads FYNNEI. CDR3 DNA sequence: TGTGCCAGCAGTGTACAGGGCACTAATGAAAAACTGTTTTTT. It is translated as CASSVQGTNEKLFF.

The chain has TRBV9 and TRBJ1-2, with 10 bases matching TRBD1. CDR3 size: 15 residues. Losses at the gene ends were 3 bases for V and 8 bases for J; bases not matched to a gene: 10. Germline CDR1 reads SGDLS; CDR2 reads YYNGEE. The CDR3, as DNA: TGTGCCAGCAGCGCCCCGGGACAGGGGCTACGAGGCTACACCTTC. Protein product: CASSAPGQGLRGYTF.